Listed below are T cell receptor beta chains from one sample, sequenced in a study of blood T cell repertoires in COVID-19. The method was immunoSEQ multiplex PCR; TCRdb's version includes in-frame clones alone and lacks a portion of them. The table has about 440,000 clones, 88% seen once. The specimen was peripheral blood. These receptors originate from a woman aged 45-59 years with COVID-19, enrolled during active disease. Each CDR3 is given with its conserved first and last residue. D genes are given only for firm matches. Size is omitted from some rows. Given values are once, few, many or a class for expanded clones.

j_call v_call clone_size d_call cdr3_aa cdr3_nt
TRBJ1-3 TRBV10-2 NA NA CASREGDGNTIYF TGCGCCAGCCGAGAGGGTGACGGAAACACCATATATTTT
TRBJ1-1 TRBV3-1/TRBV3-2 NA NA CASSQDGGRTEAFF TGTGCCAGCAGCCAAGACGGGGGGAGGACTGAAGCTTTCTTT
TRBJ1-1 TRBV11-2 NA NA CASSLGWATAEAFF TGTGCCAGCAGCTTAGGTTGGGCCACCGCTGAAGCTTTCTTT
TRBJ1-4 TRBV5-1 NA NA CASSTGRSEKLFF TGCGCCAGCAGCACGGGAAGGAGTGAAAAACTGTTTTTT
TRBJ1-1 TRBV19 NA NA CASSITRANTEAFF TGTGCCAGTAGTATAACCAGGGCAAACACTGAAGCTTTCTTT
TRBJ1-1 TRBV24-1 NA NA CATSIPPGMNTEAFF TGTGCCACCAGTATCCCCCCGGGTATGAACACTGAAGCTTTCTTT
TRBJ1-4 TRBV6-5 NA TRBD1 CASTYRGKLFF TGTGCCAGCACTTACAGGGGGAAACTGTTTTTT
TRBJ1-1 TRBV5-1 NA NA CASSSFRGVNTEAFF TGCGCCAGCAGCTCGTTCAGGGGTGTGAACACTGAAGCTTTCTTT
TRBJ1-4 TRBV2 NA NA CATKAEGEKLFF TGTGCCACCAAGGCGGAGGGTGAAAAACTGTTTTTT
TRBJ1-4 TRBV15 NA NA CATSRDSAGYDEKLFF TGTGCCACCAGCAGAGATTCAGCAGGGTATGATGAAAAACTGTTTTTT
TRBJ1-5 TRBV6-5 once NA CASSLWGVSNQPQHF TGTGCCAGCAGCCTATGGGGGGTTAGCAATCAGCCCCAGCATTTT
TRBJ2-2 TRBV19 NA TRBD1 CASRSVGTGVDGELFF TGTGCCAGTAGGTCCGTGGGGACAGGGGTTGACGGGGAGCTGTTTTTT
TRBJ1-4 TRBV5-1 NA NA CASSSRTLTEKLFF TGCGCCAGCAGCTCTCGGACACTGACAGAAAAACTGTTTTTT
TRBJ2-1 TRBV7-2 NA TRBD2 CASSLTGTSGEQFF TGTGCCAGCAGCTTAACCGGGACTAGCGGCGAGCAGTTCTTC
TRBJ1-1 TRBV3-1/TRBV3-2 NA NA CASIPGRGTEAFF TGTGCCAGCATCCCGGGGAGGGGCACTGAAGCTTTCTTT